One and the same sample provided the 20 T cell receptor beta chains below, sequenced in a study of graft-versus-host responses after intestinal transplantation. These TCRs are of unknown antigen specificity. TCRdb keeps only in-frame clones here, not all; method: immunoSEQ multiplex PCR. The profile covers about 93,000 clones, with around 80% appearing a single time and approximately 0.78% taken by the ten largest. Specimen: unstimulated CD4+ T cells sorted from spleen or lymph node cells, collected before intestinal transplant. The receptors here all came from a human donor who received an intestinal transplant.

This clone was seen only once. This sequence joins TRBV5-4 and TRBJ2-3; 12 nucleotides align to TRBD2. The J segment lost 4 bases and the V segment lost 2 bases, leaving 5 bases of the junction unmatched. CDR1 and CDR2 from the germline V gene are SGHNT and YYREEE (reference sequence). The CDR3 spans 16 residues. CDR3 in DNA: TGTGCCAGCAGCTTCAAACTAGCGGGAGGCCCAGATACGCAGTATTTT. This sequence encodes CASSFKLAGGPDTQYF.

The rearrangement links TRBV19 to TRBJ1-2; D gene ambiguous. The CDR3 length is 12 residues. Trimming shortened V by 4 bases and J by 2 bases, and 5 bases separated the two germline ends. Germline CDR1 is LNHDA and CDR2 is SQIVND (reference sequence). The CDR3 sequence: CASSNQNYGYTF. CDR3 in DNA: TGTGCCAGTAGTAACCAGAACTATGGCTACACCTTC.

V usage is TRBV10-3 and J usage is TRBJ1-3; TRBD1 matches 7 bases. This CDR3 region has 15 residues. The germline V gene has CDR1 ENHRY and CDR2 SYGVKD. Losses at the gene ends were 6 bases for V and 4 bases for J; bases not matched to a gene: 9. The CDR3 protein is CAIRSRGTDGNTIYF. The DNA of the CDR3 is TGTGCCATCAGGTCCCGGGGGACAGACGGAAACACCATATATTTT.

The chain links TRBV2 to TRBJ2-1; 9 nucleotides line up with TRBD1. The trim removed 4 bases at V and 16 bases at J, leaving 5 bases unmatched. Germline CDR1 SNHLY, CDR2 FYNNEI. The CDR3 loop spans 11 amino acids. The CDR3 sequence: CASSGDRDKFF. The CDR3 bases are TGTGCCAGCAGTGGGGACAGGGATAAATTCTTC.

The chain is built from TRBV2 and TRBJ2-2, with D perhaps matching TRBD2 (5 bases). This CDR3 is 15 amino acids long. Germline V CDR1 and CDR2: SNHLY, FYNNEI. V was clipped by 4 bases and J by 5 bases, with 14 bases between them. CDR3 region: CASSALGARTGELFF. The CDR3 region has the DNA TGTGCCAGCAGTGCATTGGGAGCGAGGACCGGGGAGCTGTTTTTT.

V is TRBV4-2 and J is TRBJ2-7; 7 bases are shared with TRBD2. Germline assignment: CDR1 LGHNA and CDR2 YNFKEQ. CDR3 length: 14 amino acids. V dropped 4 bases and J dropped 2; count of bases not matched to a gene: 5. The CDR3 nucleotides are TGTGCCAGCAGCCCGGGACTACGACCCTACGAGCAGTACTTC. Its protein product is CASSPGLRPYEQYF.

This chain connects TRBV11-2 to TRBJ2-1; TRBD1 might be the D (6 bases). The V and J ends lost 5 bases and 8 bases respectively, with 19 bases between them. This CDR3 has 15 residues. From germline, CDR1 is SGHAT and CDR2 FQNNGV. CDR3 sequence (DNA): TGTGCCAGCAGCCCCGCAAGGGGGAGCCCGGATGAGCAGTTCTTC. Amino acid sequence: CASSPARGSPDEQFF.

The gene calls are TRBV6-6 and TRBJ2-1, with 9 bases aligning to TRBD2. The germline V gene encodes CDR1 MNHNY and CDR2 SVGAGI (reference sequence). The junction had 7 bases not matched to a gene; V was cut back by 6 bases and J by 4 bases. The CDR3 covers 15 residues. CDR3 region: CASSQSSGGYNEQFF. The CDR3 DNA sequence: TGTGCCAGCAGCCAGAGTAGCGGGGGTTACAATGAGCAGTTCTTC.

The genes are TRBV6-5 and TRBJ1-1; D not certain. V lost 0 bases, J lost 6 bases, and 11 bases lay in between. This CDR3 contains 14 residues. CDR1 is MNHEY, CDR2 SVGAGI, per germline. As DNA, the CDR3 is TGTGCCAGCAGTTACTCCCTCGGGAAGTCTGAAGCTTTCTTT. Translating gives CASSYSLGKSEAFF.

This clone was found once. This chain connects TRBV5-1 to TRBJ1-5; TRBD1 aligns across 7 bases. The CDR3 contains 14 residues. The germline V gene encodes CDR1 SGHRS and CDR2 YFSETQ. Germline trimming cut 4 bases from V and 3 bases from J; bases unmatched to any gene: 4. CDR3: CASSKGGPNQPQHF. Here the CDR3 DNA reads TGCGCCAGCAGCAAAGGGGGCCCCAATCAGCCCCAGCATTTT.

The chain joins TRBV30 to TRBJ1-2, with a tentative D call TRBD1 (5 bases). Germline V gives CDR1 GTSNPN, CDR2 SVGIG (reference sequence). Trimming took off 2 bases at V and 0 bases at J, with 10 bases between the two ends. The CDR3 length is 14 residues. The CDR3 protein is CAWSRQTANYGYTF. As DNA, the CDR3 is TGTGCCTGGAGTAGGCAGACAGCTAACTATGGCTACACCTTC.

This chain uses TRBV6-6 with TRBJ2-3; perhaps TRBD1 as D (6 bases). V lost 6 bases and J lost 1, with 14 bases in between. This CDR3 has 15 residues. Germline CDR1 MNHNY, CDR2 SVGAGI (reference sequence). DNA of the CDR3: TGTGCCAGCAGCTCACAGGGAGCTCGCACAGATACGCAGTATTTT. Translating gives CASSSQGARTDTQYF.

The rearrangement uses TRBV10-3 and TRBJ1-1, with TRBD1 matching over 9 bases. CDR1 is ENHRY and CDR2 is SYGVKD in the germline V gene. This CDR3 has 15 amino acids. V was pared by 4 bases and J by 1 base, with 4 bases of the junction left unmatched. DNA for the CDR3: TGTGCCATCAGTGGGGGACAGGGACAGAACACTGAAGCTTTCTTT. It translates to CAISGGQGQNTEAFF.

The chain has TRBV10-3 and TRBJ1-1; 9 bases align to TRBD1. Germline CDR1 ENHRY, CDR2 SYGVKD. CDR3 size: 16 residues. Trimming removed 3 bases from V and 4 bases from J; junction bases left unmatched: 9. CDR3 amino acids: CAISDSGQGPSTEAFF. For the CDR3, the DNA is TGTGCCATCAGTGATTCGGGACAGGGACCGAGCACTGAAGCTTTCTTT.

CDR3 DNA sequence: TGTGCCAGCAGCCCAGGAACCAGAGCTAACTATGGCTACACCTTC. This sequence encodes CASSPGTRANYGYTF. The chain links TRBV9 to TRBJ1-2; D uncertain. This CDR3 region has 15 residues. The V gene's germline CDR1 is SGDLS and CDR2 YYNGEE. The V gene lost 4 bases and the J gene lost 0 bases, with 13 bases spanning the gap. Supplemented by reference TRBV9 and TRBJ1-2, the full variable domain reads DSGVTQTPKHLITATGQRVTLRCSPRSGDLSVYWYQQSLDQGLQFLIQYYNGEERAKGNILERFSAQQFPDLHSELNLSSLELGDSALYFCASSPGTRANYGYTFGSGTRLTVV.

The V gene is TRBV2, the J gene TRBJ2-4; D is unclear. V was pared by 5 bases and J by 5 bases, with 19 bases between. Germline V gene sequence: CDR1 SNHLY, CDR2 FYNNEI. The CDR3 sequence is 16 residues long. The CDR3 is CASSPDLGQFQNIQYF. The CDR3, as DNA: TGTGCCAGCAGTCCAGACTTGGGTCAGTTCCAAAACATTCAGTACTTC.

The chain combines TRBV5-4 with TRBJ1-2; D possibly corresponds to TRBD1 (6 bases). Germline CDR1 reads SGHNT; CDR2 reads YYREEE (reference sequence). The CDR3 length is 15 residues. Trimming cost V 4 bases and J 5 bases, with 18 bases left between them. CDR3: CASSRGGGTAYGYTF. The CDR3 region has the DNA TGTGCCAGCAGCCGAGGGGGGGGGACCGCTTATGGCTACACCTTC.

The V gene is TRBV6-5, the J gene TRBJ2-1; D is possibly TRBD2 (6 bases). Trimming pared 5 bases from V and 9 bases from J, leaving 17 bases between. CDR3 length: 14 amino acids. Germline CDR1 reads MNHEY; CDR2 reads SVGAGI. CDR3 in DNA: TGTGCCAGCAGTCCGGGCTACCTCGGGGGTGAGCAGTTCTTC. Protein: CASSPGYLGGEQFF.

Only a few counts were recorded for this clone. This rearrangement joins TRBV5-1 to TRBJ1-4; 8 bases fit TRBD1. The CDR3 contains 15 residues. Trimming removed 4 bases from V and 8 bases from J; junction bases left unmatched: 10. Germline CDR1 is SGHRS and CDR2 is YFSETQ. CDR3: CASSNGQGIGEKLFF. In DNA form, the CDR3 reads TGCGCCAGCAGCAACGGACAGGGAATAGGAGAAAAACTGTTTTTT.

The chain carries TRBV15 and TRBJ1-5; TRBD1 matches at 9 bases. V was pared by 0 bases and J by 7 bases, with 7 bases of the junction left unmatched. CDR1 LNHNV and CDR2 YYDKDF come from the germline V gene (reference sequence). This CDR3 spans 16 amino acids. This chain's CDR3 is CATSRDLGQGNQPQHF. CDR3 sequence (DNA): TGTGCCACCAGCAGAGATCTAGGACAGGGGAACCAGCCCCAGCATTTT.